The 8 T cell receptor beta chains in this list originate from one sample, sequenced in a study of shared clonotypes between healthy human individuals. Only in-frame clones appear in the TCRdb table, and some are missing; sequencing was by immunoSEQ multiplex PCR. The sample shows approximately 2,300,000 clones, around 93% of them seen only once. Input material: naive CD4+ T cells from PBMCs. The sample's subset: CD45RA+ positively selected. The receptors shown here come from a man younger than 35 in good health. Some clones in this sample may be carry-over from other donors' samples.

The chain links TRBV4-2 to TRBJ1-3; D remains unclear. The V end lost 1 base, the J end lost 0 bases, and 4 bases lay between the germline ends. The length of the CDR3 is 14 residues. Germline loops: CDR1 LGHNA, CDR2 YNFKEQ. The CDR3 region has the DNA TGTGCCAGCAGCCAAGGGATCTCTGGAAACACCATATATTTT. This sequence encodes CASSQGISGNTIYF.

This chain uses TRBV5-1 with TRBJ2-1; D unclear. CDR3 length: 13 amino acids. Per the germline V gene, CDR1 is SGHRS and CDR2 is YFSETQ. With 0 bases removed from V and 12 bases from J, the gap between germline ends came to 13 bases. The CDR3: CASSLADPPLQFF. For the CDR3, the DNA is TGCGCCAGCAGCTTGGCCGATCCGCCCCTGCAGTTCTTC.

The gene calls are TRBV28 and TRBJ1-2, with 10 bases that match TRBD1. Trimming took 4 bases from V and 2 from J; bases not matched to a gene: 10. Germline V gives CDR1 MDHEN, CDR2 SYDVKM. This CDR3 comprises 17 residues. The CDR3 loop is CASSSPQPGQGNYGYTF. The CDR3 DNA reads TGTGCCAGCAGTTCTCCGCAACCGGGACAGGGGAACTATGGCTACACCTTC.

V gene TRBV6-5 combines with J gene TRBJ2-5, with 8 bases fitting TRBD1. Looked up from germline, CDR1 is MNHEY and CDR2 is SVGAGI. Germline trimming cut 6 bases from V and 4 bases from J; bases unmatched to any gene: 4. The CDR3 runs to 13 residues. In DNA, the CDR3 is TGTGCCAGCAGACGACAGGGGCTAGAGACCCAGTACTTC. Translating gives CASRRQGLETQYF.

V is TRBV6-1 and J is TRBJ2-3; D could derive from TRBD1 or TRBD2 (5 bases each). Looked up from germline, CDR1 is MNHNS and CDR2 is SASEGT. Trimming took off 4 bases at V and 4 bases at J, with 24 bases between the two ends. The CDR3 has 18 residues. The CDR3: CASSAPRRRGAISDTQYF. The CDR3 coding sequence is TGTGCCAGCAGTGCCCCCCGACGACGAGGGGCGATATCAGATACGCAGTATTTT.

The V gene is TRBV6-6, the J gene TRBJ1-1; D unresolved. V shed 0 bases and J shed 3 bases, with 11 bases lying between them. The CDR3 length is 15 residues. CDR1 and CDR2 from the germline V gene are MNHNY and SVGAGI (reference sequence). CDR3 region: CASSYSPRRDTEAFF. CDR3 coding DNA: TGTGCCAGCAGTTACTCCCCCCGACGGGACACTGAAGCTTTCTTT.

This clone occurred once. The rearrangement uses TRBV27 and TRBJ1-5; 7 positions agree with TRBD1. This CDR3 comprises 15 residues. With V trimmed by 3 bases and J by 5 bases, 7 bases remained unmatched. The germline V gene encodes CDR1 MNHEY and CDR2 SMNVEV (reference sequence). The DNA of the CDR3 is TGTGCCAGCAGTTTGATACGGGACAGCTATCAGCCCCAGCATTTT. Amino acid sequence: CASSLIRDSYQPQHF.

This clone was counted once. The chain employs TRBV5-4 and TRBJ2-7; D ambiguous. Trimming left V 4 bases short and J 3 bases short, with 17 bases between. There are 15 residues in the CDR3. The V gene's germline CDR1 is SGHNT and CDR2 YYREEE (reference sequence). CDR3 coding DNA: TGTGCCAGCAGCCCCAGTGGCGGACCCAACTACGAGCAGTACTTC. It yields the protein CASSPSGGPNYEQYF.